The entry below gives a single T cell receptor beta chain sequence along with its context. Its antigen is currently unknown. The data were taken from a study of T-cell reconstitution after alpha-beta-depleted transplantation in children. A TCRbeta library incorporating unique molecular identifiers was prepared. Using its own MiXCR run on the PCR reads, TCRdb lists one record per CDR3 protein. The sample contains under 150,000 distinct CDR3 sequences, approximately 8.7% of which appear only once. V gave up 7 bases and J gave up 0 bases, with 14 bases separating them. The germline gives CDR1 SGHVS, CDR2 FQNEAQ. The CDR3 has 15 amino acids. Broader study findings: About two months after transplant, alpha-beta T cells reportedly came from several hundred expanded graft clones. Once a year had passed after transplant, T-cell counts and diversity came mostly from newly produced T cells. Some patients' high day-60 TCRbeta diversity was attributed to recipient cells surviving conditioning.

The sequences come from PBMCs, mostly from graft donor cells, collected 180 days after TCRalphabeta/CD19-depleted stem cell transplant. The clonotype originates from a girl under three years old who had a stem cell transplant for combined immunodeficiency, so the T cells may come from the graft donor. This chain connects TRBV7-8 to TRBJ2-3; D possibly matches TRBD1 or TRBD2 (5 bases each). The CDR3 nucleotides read TGTGCCAGCACCCCGAGGGGCGGGAGCACAGATACGCAGTATTTT. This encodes CASTPRGGSTDTQYF.